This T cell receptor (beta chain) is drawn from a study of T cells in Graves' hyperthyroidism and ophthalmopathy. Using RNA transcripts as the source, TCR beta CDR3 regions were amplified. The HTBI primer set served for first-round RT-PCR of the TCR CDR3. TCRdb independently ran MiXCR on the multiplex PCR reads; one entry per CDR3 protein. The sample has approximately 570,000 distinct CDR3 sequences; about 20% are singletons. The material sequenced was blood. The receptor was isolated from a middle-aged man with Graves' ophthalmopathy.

In DNA, the CDR3 is TGTGCCAGCAGCTCTACAGGGGCTTCTAACTATGGCTACACCTTC. It yields the protein CASSSTGASNYGYTF. V and J are TRBV7-9 and TRBJ1-2, with 7 bases identical to TRBD1. This CDR3 comprises 15 residues. Germline V lookup: CDR1 SEHNR, CDR2 FQNEAQ (reference sequence). After removal of 4 bases from V and 0 bases from J, the junction contained 5 bases not matched to a gene.